One and the same sample provided the 28 T cell receptor beta chains below, sequenced in a study of blood T cell repertoires in COVID-19. The protocol was immunoSEQ multiplex PCR, while the TCRdb copy is restricted to in-frame clones and leaves out a portion. Found here are some 140,000 clones, around three quarters of them singletons; the top ten hold approximately 14%. The sample taken for sequencing was peripheral blood. Source of these receptors: a man at least 80 years old with acute or convalescent COVID-19.

The chain combines TRBV5-4 with TRBJ2-5; D may be TRBD1 (5 bases). The CDR3 is 13 residues long. Per the germline V gene, CDR1 is SGHNT and CDR2 is YYREEE (reference sequence). The V end lost 4 bases, the J end lost 3 bases, and 10 bases lay between the germline ends. The CDR3 here is CASSGAIKETQYF. CDR3 nucleotides: TGTGCCAGCAGCGGGGCCATTAAAGAGACCCAGTACTTC.

The sample holds a few counts of this clone. The CDR3 loop reads CASRRQEAGEQYF. Written as DNA, the CDR3 is TGTGCCAGCAGGCGACAAGAAGCGGGAGAGCAGTACTTC. The chain joins TRBV2 to TRBJ2-7; 7 bases line up with TRBD2. Germline values: CDR1 SNHLY, CDR2 FYNNEI. V shed 6 bases and J 7 bases; nucleotides not matched to a gene: 9. The CDR3 is made up of 13 amino acids.

This clone was seen only once. V is TRBV27 and J is TRBJ1-2, with D tentatively TRBD1 (6 bases). This CDR3 is built from 16 residues. Germline lookup yields CDR1 MNHEY and CDR2 SMNVEV (reference sequence). Trimming took 4 bases from V and 0 from J, leaving 15 bases between them. DNA for the CDR3: TGTGCCAGCAGTTCCCTTAGGACAGAAGCTAACTATGGCTACACCTTC. Translation gives CASSSLRTEANYGYTF.

The rearrangement links TRBV7-3 to TRBJ1-6; TRBD1 might be the D (5 bases). This CDR3 contains 16 residues. CDR1 and CDR2 (germline): SGHTA, FQGTGA. V was trimmed by 2 bases and J by 5 bases, leaving 13 bases between them. CDR3 DNA: TGTGCCAGCAGCTTATTCGGGGGGACCAATAATTCACCCCTCCACTTT. Translating it yields CASSLFGGTNNSPLHF.

The genes are TRBV29-1 and TRBJ2-7, with TRBD1 matching over 9 bases. The CDR3 spans 13 residues. Trimming removed 6 bases from V and 3 bases from J; junction bases left unmatched: 6. The germline V gene has CDR1 SQVTM and CDR2 ANQGSEA. The CDR3 nucleotides are TGCAGCGTCGGGGGACAGGGACACTACGAGCAGTACTTC. Translating it yields CSVGGQGHYEQYF.

The chain has TRBV15 and TRBJ2-1, with 15 bases identical to TRBD2. Germline V gene lookup returns CDR1 LNHNV and CDR2 YYDKDF (reference sequence). V shed 1 base and J 8 bases; nucleotides not matched to a gene: 3. This CDR3 has 16 amino acids. The chain's CDR3 is CATSRGTSGGAYEQFF. CDR3 in DNA: TGTGCCACCAGCAGAGGGACTAGCGGGGGGGCATATGAGCAGTTCTTC.

V gene TRBV3-1 (or the pseudogene TRBV3-2) combines with J gene TRBJ2-2, with 9 bases identical to TRBD2. V shed 0 bases and J 4 bases; nucleotides not matched to a gene: 12. Germline V CDR1 and CDR2: LGHDT, YNNKEL (reference sequence). CDR3 size: 19 residues. For the CDR3, the DNA is TGTGCCAGCAGCCAAGATTCCGGGGCAGGACTAGCGTTCACCGGGGAGCTGTTTTTT. Its translation: CASSQDSGAGLAFTGELFF.

The chain has TRBV24-1 and TRBJ2-3; perhaps TRBD1 as D (5 bases). Germline values: CDR1 KGHDR, CDR2 SFDVKD. With 4 bases removed from V and 10 bases from J, the gap between germline ends came to 14 bases. This CDR3 has 13 amino acids. The CDR3 loop is CATSDPRVFAQYF. Here the CDR3 DNA reads TGTGCCACCAGTGACCCCAGGGTTTTCGCGCAGTATTTT.

The chain carries TRBV5-6 and TRBJ2-3; 11 bases fit TRBD1. The V gene's germline CDR1 is SGHDT and CDR2 YYEEEE. The CDR3 has 17 amino acids. With V trimmed by 4 bases and J by 4 bases, 11 bases remained unmatched. CDR3 DNA: TGTGCCAGCAGCGTAGCCGGGACAGGGGGGAGCGCAGATACGCAGTATTTT. It is translated as CASSVAGTGGSADTQYF. Based on the CDR3 plus reference TRBV5-6 and TRBJ2-3, the full variable domain is DAGVTQSPTHLIKTRGQQVTLRCSPKSGHDTVSWYQQALGQGPQFIFQYYEEEERQRGNFPDRFSGHQFPNYSSELNVNALLLGDSALYLCASSVAGTGGSADTQYFGPGTRLTVL.

The V gene is TRBV11-1, the J gene TRBJ2-1; D is uncertain. The CDR3 is 13 amino acids. Trimming stripped 4 bases from V and 7 bases from J, with 11 bases between. Germline loops: CDR1 SGHAT, CDR2 FQDESV (reference sequence). The DNA of the CDR3 is TGTGCCAGCAGCTCCTTACCGACAAATGAGCAGTTCTTC. It translates to CASSSLPTNEQFF.

This clone was found a few times. This chain joins TRBV7-8 and TRBJ2-2, with 9 bases fitting TRBD2. CDR3 length equals 17 residues. J was trimmed by 2 bases and V by 7 bases; bases with no gene match: 11. The germline CDR1 and CDR2 sequences are SGHVS and FQNEAQ. Written as DNA, the CDR3 is TGTGCCAGCACCCCCCGGAGCGGGGGGACAAACACCGGGGAGCTGTTTTTT. Protein: CASTPRSGGTNTGELFF.

This clone was seen just once. The chain is built from TRBV5-6 and TRBJ2-7; D is possibly TRBD1 (5 bases). The germline gives CDR1 SGHDT, CDR2 YYEEEE. Trimming pared 0 bases from V and 3 bases from J, leaving 7 bases between. This CDR3 is built from 13 residues. The CDR3 nucleotides are TGTGCCAGCAGCTTGGACAGGAACTACGAGCAGTACTTC. This codes for CASSLDRNYEQYF.

CDR3 protein: CSASQGLYQETQYF. DNA for the CDR3: TGCAGTGCTAGTCAGGGGTTGTACCAAGAGACCCAGTACTTC. V is TRBV20-1 and J is TRBJ2-5, with D perhaps TRBD1 (6 bases). Germline-derived CDR1 and CDR2 are DFQATT and SNEGSKA (reference sequence). This CDR3 is 14 amino acids long. V gave up 3 bases and J gave up 0 bases, with 11 bases separating them.

The rearrangement joins TRBV6-2 or TRBV6-3 to TRBJ2-7; D is uncertain. Germline V gene lookup returns CDR1 MNHEY and CDR2 SVGEGT. V lost 4 bases and J 6 bases, leaving 16 bases between the germline ends. This CDR3 has 14 residues. The CDR3 region is CASSSRFPPFEQYF. The CDR3, as DNA: TGTGCCAGCAGTTCCAGGTTCCCTCCTTTCGAGCAGTACTTC.

This chain's CDR3 is CASSLGSRGTYTEAFF. CDR3 sequence (DNA): TGTGCCAGCAGCTTAGGGTCAAGGGGCACCTACACTGAAGCTTTCTTT. This chain joins TRBV7-8 and TRBJ1-1, with a possible D match to TRBD1 (5 bases). V was pared by 1 base and J by 3 bases, with 15 bases between. Germline loops: CDR1 SGHVS, CDR2 FQNEAQ. The CDR3 totals 16 residues.

The chain employs TRBV11-3 and TRBJ2-3, with D tentatively TRBD2 (6 bases). V lost 4 bases and J 3 bases, leaving 14 bases between the germline ends. Germline V CDR1 and CDR2: SGHNT, YENEEA. There are 15 residues in the CDR3. The CDR3 region is CASSSGLPETDTQYF. In DNA, the CDR3 is TGTGCCAGCAGCTCGGGACTCCCAGAAACAGATACGCAGTATTTT.

The V and J genes are TRBV6-5 and TRBJ1-2, with 9 bases matching TRBD1. CDR1 MNHEY and CDR2 SVGAGI come from the germline V gene. This CDR3 contains 14 residues. V shed 6 bases and J 1 base; nucleotides not matched to a gene: 3. CDR3 coding DNA: TGTGCCAGCAGAACAGGGGGCCTTAACTATGGCTACACCTTC. Translation: CASRTGGLNYGYTF.

Only a few counts were recorded for this clone. The genes are TRBV7-8 and TRBJ1-1; D call uncertain. The CDR3 totals 13 residues. Trimming pared 1 base from V and 6 bases from J, leaving 9 bases between. Germline loops: CDR1 SGHVS, CDR2 FQNEAQ. In DNA form, the CDR3 reads TGTGCCAGCAGCTTAGAGAGAGGCGCTGAAGCTTTCTTT. This encodes CASSLERGAEAFF. The full variable domain, with the rest looked up from reference TRBV7-8 and TRBJ1-1, is GAGVSQSPRYKVAKRGQDVALRCDPISGHVSLFWYQQALGQGPEFLTYFQNEAQLDKSGLPSDRFFAERPEGSVSTLKIQRTQQEDSAVYLCASSLERGAEAFFGQGTRLTVV.

The genes are TRBV19 and TRBJ1-1; D is unclear. This CDR3 is built from 12 residues. Deletions cut 6 bases from V and 0 bases from J, with 5 bases between. Germline V lookup: CDR1 LNHDA, CDR2 SQIVND (reference sequence). The CDR3 DNA reads as TGTGCCAGTAGCGAGGTGAACACTGAAGCTTTCTTT. It specifies CASSEVNTEAFF.

The gene calls are TRBV28 and TRBJ1-1; possible D gene TRBD1, 5 bases. V shed 7 bases and J shed 2 bases, with 11 bases lying between them. Germline V gene sequence: CDR1 MDHEN, CDR2 SYDVKM. This CDR3 is 13 amino acids long. CDR3 in amino acids: CASNPGGNTEAFF. The DNA for the CDR3 is TGTGCCAGCAATCCCGGGGGTAACACTGAAGCTTTCTTT. The full variable domain, rest sourced from reference TRBV28 and TRBJ1-1, is DVKVTQSSRYLVKRTGEKVFLECVQDMDHENMFWYRQDPGLGLRLIYFSYDVKMKEKGDIPEGYSVSREKKERFSLILESASTNQTSMYLCASNPGGNTEAFFGQGTRLTVV.

A single count supports this clone. The chain employs TRBV7-2 and TRBJ1-5, with 7 bases fitting TRBD1. V was clipped by 5 bases and J by 0 bases; unmatched bases: 16. Germline loops: CDR1 SGHTA, CDR2 FQGNSA. This CDR3 has 19 amino acids. CDR3 nucleotides: TGTGCCAGCAGCCTCTCGGGGCAGGGGGGTTCATATAGCAATCAGCCCCAGCATTTT. Its translation is CASSLSGQGGSYSNQPQHF.

The V call is TRBV4-2, the J call TRBJ1-1; TRBD1 aligns across 8 bases. Germline lookup yields CDR1 LGHNA and CDR2 YNFKEQ. Trimming at V came to 4 bases and at J to 4 bases, leaving 5 bases not matched to a gene. This CDR3 has 14 residues. CDR3: CASSPTGAGTEAFF. CDR3 in DNA: TGTGCCAGCAGCCCGACAGGGGCGGGCACTGAAGCTTTCTTT.

The J gene is TRBJ1-5, the V gene TRBV6-1, with 9 positions matching TRBD1. V lost 3 bases to trimming and J lost 7 bases; unmatched junction nucleotides: 7. Germline V gene lookup returns CDR1 MNHNS and CDR2 SASEGT. This CDR3 is built from 15 residues. This CDR3 reads CASSDVQGARQPQHF. In DNA, the CDR3 is TGTGCCAGCAGTGATGTACAGGGGGCAAGGCAGCCCCAGCATTTT.

As for this clone: Other nucleotide sequences from this sample produce the same CDR3. The chain recombines TRBV5-1 with TRBJ2-5; D not resolved. The ends were cut back, 0 bases at V and 5 bases at J, with 5 bases in the middle. This CDR3 region has 12 residues. The V gene's germline CDR1 is SGHRS and CDR2 YFSETQ. CDR3 protein: CASSLAGETQYF. The CDR3 coding sequence is TGCGCCAGCAGCTTGGCCGGGGAGACCCAGTACTTC.

Notes on this clone: This same CDR3 is encoded by further DNA sequences in the sample. The chain has TRBV3-1 (or the pseudogene TRBV3-2) and TRBJ2-7; a weak D match, TRBD1 (6 bases). CDR3 length: 13 residues. Trimming removed 4 bases at V and 3 bases at J, with 10 bases between. The germline CDR1 and CDR2 sequences are LGHDT and YNNKEL (reference sequence). Written as DNA, the CDR3 is TGTGCCAGCAGCCTCGGACAGAGCTACGAGCAGTACTTC. Its protein product is CASSLGQSYEQYF.

The rearrangement joins TRBV7-8 to TRBJ1-6; D might be TRBD1 (5 bases). The germline V gene encodes CDR1 SGHVS and CDR2 FQNEAQ. Deletions cut 0 bases from V and 7 bases from J, with 7 bases between. The CDR3 consists of 14 residues. The CDR3 DNA sequence: TGTGCCAGCAGCTTAGCCCACAGGAATTCACCCCTCCACTTT. Translation gives CASSLAHRNSPLHF.

The chain is built from TRBV6-5 and TRBJ1-6, with D perhaps matching TRBD1 (5 bases). CDR3 length: 11 amino acids. The germline CDR1 and CDR2 sequences are MNHEY and SVGAGI. Trimming took off 5 bases at V and 13 bases at J, with 9 bases between the two ends. In DNA form, the CDR3 reads TGTGCCAGCAGTCCCGGGGGGCCCCTCCACTTT. This codes for CASSPGGPLHF.

In its sample, this clone was seen a few times. This chain links TRBV7-2 with TRBJ2-2; perhaps TRBD2 as D (6 bases). CDR1 and CDR2 from the germline V gene are SGHTA and FQGNSA. With 4 bases removed from V and 9 bases from J, the gap between germline ends came to 24 bases. This CDR3 region has 17 residues. CDR3 DNA: TGTGCCAGCAGCTCGGTCCGAGACCGCGGCGGGGTTTGGGAGCTGTTTTTT. Translation gives CASSSVRDRGGVWELFF.